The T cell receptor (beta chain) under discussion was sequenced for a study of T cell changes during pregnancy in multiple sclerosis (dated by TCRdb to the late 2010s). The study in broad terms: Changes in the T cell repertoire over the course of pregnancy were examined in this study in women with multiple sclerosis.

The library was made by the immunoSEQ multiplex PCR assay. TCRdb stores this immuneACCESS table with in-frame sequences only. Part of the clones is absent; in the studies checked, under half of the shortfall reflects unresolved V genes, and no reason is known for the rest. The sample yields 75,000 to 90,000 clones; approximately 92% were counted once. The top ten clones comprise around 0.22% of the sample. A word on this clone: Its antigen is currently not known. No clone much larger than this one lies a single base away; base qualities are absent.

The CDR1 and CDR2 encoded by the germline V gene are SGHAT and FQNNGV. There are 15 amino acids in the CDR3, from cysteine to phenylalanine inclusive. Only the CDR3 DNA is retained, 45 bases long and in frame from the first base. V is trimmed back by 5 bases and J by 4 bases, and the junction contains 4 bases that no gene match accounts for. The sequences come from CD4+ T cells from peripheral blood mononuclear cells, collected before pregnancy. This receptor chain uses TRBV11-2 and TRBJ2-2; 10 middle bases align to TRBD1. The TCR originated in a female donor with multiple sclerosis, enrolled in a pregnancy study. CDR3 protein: CASSPRDRGTGELFF. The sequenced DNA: TGTGCCAGCAGCCCGCGGGACAGGGGCACCGGGGAGCTGTTTTTT.